This record covers a single T cell receptor (beta chain). The data belong to a study of tissue T cells after allogeneic stem cell transplantation. Germline-derived CDR1 and CDR2 are LNHDA and SQIVND (reference sequence). The germline V and J ends were trimmed by 6 bases and 0 bases, with 9 bases remaining between them. The CDR3 consists of 15 residues. Some clones are missing from TCRdb's copy, which holds only in-frame ones; the method was immunoSEQ multiplex PCR. The sample records 6,000 to 9,500 clones, around 78% being singletons. This clonotype was obtained from a male patient at least 60 years old with steroid-refractory graft-versus-host disease after an allogeneic stem cell transplant. Some T cells may be provided by the graft donor. The chain recombines TRBV19 with TRBJ1-6; D gene uncertain. The material was skin, obtained at autopsy. The CDR3 DNA follows: TGTGCCAGTAGCCCCAGAAGCTCCTATAATTCACCCCTCCACTTT. Translation gives CASSPRSSYNSPLHF.